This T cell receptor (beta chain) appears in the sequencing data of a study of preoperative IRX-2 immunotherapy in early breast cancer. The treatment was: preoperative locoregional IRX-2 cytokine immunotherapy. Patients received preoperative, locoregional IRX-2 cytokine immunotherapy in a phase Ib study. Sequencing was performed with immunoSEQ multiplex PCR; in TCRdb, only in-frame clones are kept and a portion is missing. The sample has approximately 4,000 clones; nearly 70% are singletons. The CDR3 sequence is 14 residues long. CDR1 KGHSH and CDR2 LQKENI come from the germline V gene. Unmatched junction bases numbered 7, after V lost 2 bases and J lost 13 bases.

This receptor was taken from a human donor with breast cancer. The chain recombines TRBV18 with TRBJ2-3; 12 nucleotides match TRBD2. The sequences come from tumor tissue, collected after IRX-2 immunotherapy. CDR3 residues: CASSPSRLAGEEYF. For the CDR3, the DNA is TGTGCCAGCTCACCAAGCCGACTAGCGGGGGAGGAGTATTTT.